This T cell receptor (beta chain) emerged from a study of shared clonotypes between healthy human individuals. Overall study findings and caveats: Only blood was sampled, and tissue TCR repertoires likely differ from blood ones.

Profiled with immunoSEQ multiplex PCR; TCRdb holds only in-frame clones, not every one. This repertoire shows about 510,000 clones, 79% found once; its top ten account for approximately 13%. A note on this clone: Its target is not known.

Germline lookup yields CDR1 SGHTA and CDR2 FQGNSA. The length of the CDR3 is 12 residues. V was cut by 5 bases and J by 5 bases, with 9 bases left in between. Specimen: PBMCs. The origin of this receptor is a woman aged 40-49 years in good health. Some clones in this sample may be carry-over from other donors' samples. This chain links TRBV7-2 with TRBJ2-5, with no clear D. The DNA for the CDR3 is TGTGCCAGCAGCACGCGCCTTGAGACCCAGTACTTC. Its protein product is CASSTRLETQYF.